The source of this T cell receptor beta chain is a study of T cell repertoires in cytomegalovirus infection (dated by TCRdb to 2018 to 2020). Study-level background: Peptide stimulations targeted recently identified HLA-C-restricted CMV epitopes, whose presentation resists viral immunomodulation, together with well-studied HLA-B-restricted epitopes. Donor HLA type was relevant to the analysis, because carriage of CMV infection together with the matching HLA type was indicated by public TCR beta signatures.

To note about this clonotype: This clone's antigen is unknown. Within one base of it there is no much larger clone, and no base qualities were kept.

The full study reports these points: Carriers of CMV infection plus the relevant HLA type were discriminated by the cumulative frequency of public TCR beta family members in the study cohort and in an independent approximately 360-donor cohort. The ex vivo response was dominated by HLA-C-restricted CMV-specific TCR beta clonotypes, which also provided the single most frequent clonotype in two of eight donors.

The germline ends are 20 bases apart after V is trimmed by 5 bases and J by 3 bases. The germline V gene sets CDR1 to MNHEY and CDR2 to SVGAGI. From the cysteine through the phenylalanine, the CDR3 covers 17 amino acids. CDR3 DNA is the only sequence kept; it has 51 bases, read in frame from the first base. The sample's treatment or condition, from its label and the paper: in vitro stimulation with specific CMV peptide epitopes to enrich CMV-specific T cells. For sequencing, an Illumina HiSeq 1500 was employed. TCRdb trimmed the raw reads at Q25, called clones with MiXCR and kept productive beta chains. Each record represents a unique CDR3 protein, reported with the most common genes and DNA among its rows. The sample table contains hundreds of thousands of distinct CDR3 sequences; only one count was recorded for under 45% of them. Together, the top ten hold around 45% of the sample.

This TCR was sampled from a human donor in good health (CMV status not recorded). Some clones in this sample may be carry-over from other donors' samples. The sequencing used cultured PBMCs, collected from culture after CMV antigen stimulation. The chain uses TRBV6-5 and TRBJ1-5, with TRBD1 as a weak D call on 5 bases. The DNA sequence is given as TGTGCCAGCAGTACCACCAGGGCCACCAACTTCAATCAGCCCCAGCATTTT. It translates as CASSTTRATNFNQPQHF.